This entry lists 25 T cell receptor beta chains sequenced from one sample in a study of early T cells in non-severe SARS-CoV-2 infection (dated by TCRdb to the early 2020s). The library came from 5' RACE. Sequenced using a NextSeq 500. In-frame beta chains were kept once TCRdb had trimmed the public reads at Q25 with fastp and called clones with MiXCR. Each entry merges the rows of one CDR3 protein and shows their most common DNA and genes. This sample is represented by around 86,000 distinct CDR3 sequences; about 15% of them were singletons. Approximately 0.5% of the sample belongs to the ten largest clones. Sequencing used whole blood. These receptors all stem from an adult who was a healthcare worker with PCR-confirmed SARS-CoV-2 infection or an uninfected control (not recorded which).

This clonotype was recorded many times. This rearrangement joins TRBV18 to TRBJ2-3; 10 positions match TRBD2. The CDR3 totals 15 residues. Germline assignment: CDR1 KGHSH and CDR2 LQKENI. The ends lost 6 bases at V and 3 bases at J; junction bases unmatched: 6. CDR3 nucleotides: TGTGCCAGCTCTCCCGGGACTAGCGAAACAGATACGCAGTATTTT. This translates into CASSPGTSETDTQYF.

The rearrangement links TRBV15 to TRBJ2-3; 12 bases fit TRBD2. Germline-derived CDR1 and CDR2 are LNHNV and YYDKDF (reference sequence). The CDR3 extends over 14 amino acids. After removal of 6 bases from V and 7 bases from J, the junction contained 5 bases not matched to a gene. The CDR3 spells CATRTSGGAYTQYF. Written as DNA, the CDR3 is TGTGCCACCAGGACTAGCGGGGGTGCATATACGCAGTATTTT.

There are many counts of this clonotype. The V gene is TRBV6-5, the J gene TRBJ2-3; 12 bases are shared with TRBD2. The CDR3 loop spans 17 amino acids. Germline V gene lookup returns CDR1 MNHEY and CDR2 SVGAGI. Losses at the gene ends were 0 bases for V and 4 bases for J; bases not matched to a gene: 5. The CDR3 coding sequence is TGTGCCAGCAGTTACTCCCCGGCTAGCGGGGGGGCAGATACGCAGTATTTT. Protein sequence: CASSYSPASGGADTQYF.

This clonotype has just a few counts. The CDR3 sequence: CSASVGLAADNEQFF. The CDR3 coding sequence is TGCAGTGCTAGTGTGGGACTAGCGGCCGACAATGAGCAGTTCTTC. The chain carries TRBV20-1 and TRBJ2-1, with 11 bases fitting TRBD2. The CDR3 covers 15 residues. CDR1 is DFQATT, CDR2 SNEGSKA, per germline (reference sequence). V was pared by 3 bases and J by 5 bases, with 6 bases of the junction left unmatched.

This clonotype was counted between two and nine times. The CDR3 DNA is TGTGCCAGCAGCTTGTTTACGGGGGGAAGATACAATGAGCAGTTCTTC. The encoded protein is CASSLFTGGRYNEQFF. The gene calls are TRBV5-6 and TRBJ2-1; 7 nucleotides agree with TRBD2. Trimming cost V 1 base and J 4 bases; bases outside gene matches: 8. Germline CDR1 and CDR2: SGHDT and YYEEEE. CDR3 length: 16 residues.

The CDR3 nucleotides read TGTGCCAGCAGTATAGCGGGGGGGCAGGTTGAGCAGTTCTTC. It encodes CASSIAGGQVEQFF. The J gene is TRBJ2-1, the V gene TRBV2, with 11 bases aligning to TRBD2. Trimming cost V 5 bases and J 9 bases; bases outside gene matches: 6. This CDR3 region has 14 residues. Germline lookup yields CDR1 SNHLY and CDR2 FYNNEI.

This clonotype was observed a few times. This chain connects TRBV7-9 to TRBJ2-1; 7 bases map to TRBD2. With V trimmed by 1 base and J by 5 bases, 5 bases remained unmatched. This CDR3 region has 15 residues. Germline V gene lookup returns CDR1 SEHNR and CDR2 FQNEAQ (reference sequence). CDR3 residues: CASSLVLAQNNEQFF. CDR3 nucleotide sequence: TGTGCCAGCAGCTTAGTACTAGCGCAAAACAATGAGCAGTTCTTC.

The chain combines TRBV7-3 with TRBJ1-1; D gene ambiguous. Trimming removed 0 bases from V and 0 bases from J, with 2 bases in between. Germline assignment: CDR1 SGHTA and CDR2 FQGTGA. This CDR3 is 13 amino acids long. The CDR3 region is CASSLTLNTEAFF. The CDR3 nucleotides read TGTGCCAGCAGCTTAACGCTGAACACTGAAGCTTTCTTT. Complete variable domain (other parts from reference TRBV7-3 and TRBJ1-1): GAGVSQTPSNKVTEKGKYVELRCDPISGHTALYWYRQSLGQGPEFLIYFQGTGAADDSGLPNDRFFAVRPEGSVSTLKIQRTERGDSAVYLCASSLTLNTEAFFGQGTRLTVV.

A few counts support this clonotype. The rearrangement uses TRBV5-1 and TRBJ1-3; TRBD1 might be the D (6 bases). The CDR3 consists of 16 residues. Germline CDR1 SGHRS, CDR2 YFSETQ. Trimming shortened V by 4 bases and J by 5 bases, and 19 bases separated the two germline ends. CDR3 nucleotide sequence: TGCGCCAGCAGCCCTGCAGCCGGGGGCCTCCGAAACACCATATATTTT. Protein product: CASSPAAGGLRNTIYF.

The genes are TRBV12-3 or TRBV12-4 and TRBJ1-5; 8 nucleotides agree with TRBD1. Germline trimming cut 6 bases from V and 6 bases from J; bases unmatched to any gene: 10. The CDR3 extends over 15 amino acids. CDR3 coding DNA: TGTGCCAGCAGCATTTTTTCAGGGGGCGGTCAGCCCCAGCATTTT. Protein sequence: CASSIFSGGGQPQHF.

On this clonotype itself: One end of the junction does not line up with germline, which may come from a read error. V is TRBV18 and J is TRBJ2-1; 8 nucleotides match TRBD2. The CDR3 is 16 amino acids. CDR1 and CDR2 from the germline V gene are KGHSH and LQKENI. CDR3 protein: CTSSLDKRGLSNEQFF. CDR3 in DNA: TGTACCAGCTCGCTAGATAAGCGGGGGCTATCCAATGAGCAGTTCTTC.

This clonotype has just a few counts. This CDR3 is CSVLHSAANTEAFF. The CDR3 DNA sequence: TGCAGCGTTTTACATTCGGCTGCGAACACTGAAGCTTTCTTT. The chain carries TRBV29-1 and TRBJ1-1, with unresolved D. V lost 5 bases and J 1 base, leaving 14 bases between the germline ends. This CDR3 comprises 14 residues. Germline values: CDR1 SQVTM, CDR2 ANQGSEA.

There are a few counts of this clonotype. This chain joins TRBV5-1 and TRBJ2-5; possibly TRBD2 for D (6 bases). V was trimmed by 4 bases and J by 2 bases, leaving 12 bases between them. Germline assignment: CDR1 SGHRS and CDR2 YFSETQ. The CDR3 spans 14 residues. The CDR3 reads CASSRDLEQETQYF. CDR3 sequence (DNA): TGCGCCAGCAGCCGGGACTTAGAACAAGAGACCCAGTACTTC.

This clonotype was counted only a few times. The V gene is TRBV4-1, the J gene TRBJ1-2; the D is unclear. Germline V gene lookup returns CDR1 MGHRA and CDR2 YSYEKL. Between the trimmed V and J ends, which lost 3 bases and 1 base, there was a span of 9 bases. The CDR3 is made up of 14 amino acids. In DNA, the CDR3 is TGCGCCAGCAGCCAGACGCCTAATAACTATGGCTACACCTTC. Amino acid sequence: CASSQTPNNYGYTF.

This clonotype was recorded a few times. The DNA for the CDR3 is TGTGCCAGCAGCAAGACCGAGGGAAATAATTCACCCCTCCACTTT. This translates into CASSKTEGNNSPLHF. V gene TRBV9 combines with J gene TRBJ1-6, with D unclear. CDR1 and CDR2 from the germline V gene are SGDLS and YYNGEE. This CDR3 comprises 15 residues. Between the trimmed V and J ends, which lost 4 bases and 5 bases, there was a span of 13 bases.

J is TRBJ2-7 and V is TRBV6-1, with D hard to call. With 8 bases removed from V and 1 base from J, the gap between germline ends came to 9 bases. Germline-derived CDR1 and CDR2 are MNHNS and SASEGT. The CDR3 covers 12 residues. The CDR3 reads CASGKVSYEQYV. In DNA form, the CDR3 reads TGTGCCAGCGGGAAGGTTTCCTACGAGCAGTACGTC.

The J gene is TRBJ2-1, the V gene TRBV10-2; 7 nucleotides line up with TRBD2. V dropped 2 bases and J dropped 11; count of bases not matched to a gene: 12. The CDR3 sequence is 15 residues long. CDR1 and CDR2 (germline): WSHSY, SAAADI. The CDR3: CASSEPGASGLKQFF. CDR3 DNA: TGCGCCAGCAGTGAGCCCGGGGCTAGCGGCCTCAAGCAGTTCTTC.

The DNA for the CDR3 is TGTGCCAGCAGTTTTAGTTGGACTAGCGGGGTCTCTAGCACAGATACGCAGTATTTT. Its protein is CASSFSWTSGVSSTDTQYF. J is TRBJ2-3 and V is TRBV12-3 or TRBV12-4, with 12 bases that match TRBD2. This CDR3 contains 19 residues. The junction had 10 bases not matched to a gene; V was cut back by 3 bases and J by 0 bases.

This clonotype was seen many times. The chain carries TRBV13 and TRBJ2-2, with a possible D match to TRBD2 (5 bases). The CDR3 is 16 residues long. Germline V gene sequence: CDR1 PRHDT, CDR2 FYEKMQ (reference sequence). Between the trimmed V and J ends, which lost 1 base and 3 bases, there was a span of 12 bases. The CDR3 nucleotides are TGTGCCAGCAGCTTAGTGCTCCAGGACTACACCGGGGAGCTGTTTTTT. Encoded protein: CASSLVLQDYTGELFF.

This clonotype has just a few counts. CDR3 residues: CASSRGDVAPKEKLFF. The CDR3, as DNA: TGCGCCAGCAGCAGGGGGGACGTGGCACCGAAAGAAAAACTGTTTTTT. The chain recombines TRBV5-1 with TRBJ1-4, with a weak D call TRBD1 (6 bases). This CDR3 is 16 amino acids long. With 4 bases removed from V and 8 bases from J, the gap between germline ends came to 21 bases. Germline lookup yields CDR1 SGHRS and CDR2 YFSETQ.

CDR3 amino acids: CASRPSGALQETQYF. In nucleotides, the CDR3 is TGCGCCAGCCGCCCGTCCGGGGCCCTCCAAGAGACCCAGTACTTC. The chain employs TRBV5-1 and TRBJ2-5; D may match TRBD1 or TRBD2 (5 bases each). Trimming left V 7 bases short and J 1 base short, with 17 bases between. CDR3 length equals 15 residues. Germline lookup yields CDR1 SGHRS and CDR2 YFSETQ.

The V call is TRBV30, the J call TRBJ2-5; 7 bases are shared with TRBD2. The CDR3 consists of 13 residues. V shed 2 bases, J shed 5 bases, and the junction held 5 bases outside the gene matches. Germline V CDR1 and CDR2: GTSNPN, SVGIG (reference sequence). As DNA, the CDR3 is TGTGCCTGGAGTTCGGGGGGAGTGGAGACCCAGTACTTC. It is translated as CAWSSGGVETQYF.

This clonotype has ten or more counts. DNA of the CDR3: TGTGCCAGCAGGCGGGCCGGGCGGACTGAAGCTTTCTTT. Translation: CASRRAGRTEAFF. The chain employs TRBV6-5 and TRBJ1-1; no clear D gene. The CDR3 is made up of 13 amino acids. Germline lookup yields CDR1 MNHEY and CDR2 SVGAGI. V was cut by 6 bases and J by 5 bases, with 13 bases left in between.

This chain links TRBV5-1 with TRBJ2-2, with D possibly being TRBD2 (5 bases). The V and J ends lost 4 bases and 6 bases respectively, with 13 bases between them. Germline V gives CDR1 SGHRS, CDR2 YFSETQ. The length of the CDR3 is 14 residues. CDR3 DNA: TGCGCCAGCAGCCGAAAGGACGGGGCCGGGGAGCTGTTTTTT. It yields the protein CASSRKDGAGELFF.

This rearrangement joins TRBV12-3 or TRBV12-4 to TRBJ2-5; 8 positions agree with TRBD2. CDR3 length: 15 amino acids. V shed 4 bases, J shed 3 bases, and the junction held 7 bases outside the gene matches. In nucleotides, the CDR3 is TGTGCCAGCAGTTCGGGGCAGCGGGGGAAAGAGACCCAGTACTTC. Translating gives CASSSGQRGKETQYF.